The subject of this entry is one T cell receptor (beta chain). What it recognizes is unknown. This sample is part of a study of cytomegalovirus exposure and HLA in healthy donors. Study-wide context: As released early, the data held 75 million to 90 million unique TCRs from HLA-typed donors.

Primers included in the PCR were 60 Vbeta and 13 Jbeta primers. The repertoire was sequenced with immunoSEQ multiplex PCR; TCRdb's copy has only in-frame clones and lacks some. The repertoire includes under 100,000 clones, 78% of them detected once, and 5% to 7% sits in the top ten. Study results and caveats: As was reported, the HLA-A and HLA-B alleles of most subjects were accurately predicted from TCR beta sequences. There was a cluster of highly shared sequence variants that was likely a sequencing artifact. As immune exposure information, only CMV serostatus was available.

Germline CDR1 reads SNHLY; CDR2 reads FYNNEI. The CDR3 has 16 amino acids. The J segment lost 7 bases and the V segment lost 8 bases, leaving 14 bases of the junction unmatched. The source is a man between 18 and 29 years old in good health and CMV-seropositive. V gene TRBV2 combines with J gene TRBJ2-2, with 9 bases that match TRBD2. The sequencing input was PBMCs. The DNA of the CDR3 is TGTGCCAGCCGAGGGGGGGTTGGGACTAGCCACGGGGAGCTGTTTTTT. Translation gives CASRGGVGTSHGELFF. The whole variable domain, filled in from reference TRBV2 and TRBJ2-2, reads EPEVTQTPSHQVTQMGQEVILRCVPISNHLYFYWYRQILGQKVEFLVSFYNNEISEKSEIFDDQFSVERPDGSNFTLKIRSTKLEDSAMYFCASRGGVGTSHGELFFGEGSRLTVL.